This T cell receptor beta chain was recorded in a study of HIV-infected patients and healthy controls. Trimming took off 2 bases at V and 8 bases at J, with 11 bases between the two ends. CDR1 and CDR2 (germline): SGDLS, YYNGEE. The length of the CDR3 is 13 residues. cDNA was made from about 510 ng RNA using alpha and beta constant primers. Each of the alpha and beta chains got its own library through chain-specific third strand synthesis with indices. TCRdb re-analysed the 5' RACE reads in MiXCR, keeping a single row per CDR3 protein. The sample holds around 11,000 distinct CDR3 sequences, roughly 10% seen once. Whole blood was used without fractionation, so all unsorted peripheral T cells were included. The table lists this clonotype with a few counts.

Material: blood, obtained before antiretroviral therapy. The clonotype comes from an adult with HIV infection. V gene TRBV9 combines with J gene TRBJ2-1; D is ambiguous. The CDR3 region has the DNA TGTGCCAGCAGCGTTGGTGGAAACGATGAGCAGTTCTTC. Translation: CASSVGGNDEQFF.